Listed below are T cell receptor beta chains from one sample, sequenced in a study of CD8 T cells in ankylosing spondylitis. One entry per CDR3 protein, called by TCRdb with MiXCR from the 5' RACE reads. Of more than 150,000 distinct CDR3 sequences listed, around a sixth were seen once; the top ten hold approximately 4%. Sequences were obtained from blood, either unsorted or a sorted T cell fraction (not recorded which). The source is a male donor between 5 and 29 years old with ankylosing spondylitis or in good health (not recorded which). CDR3s include the opening cysteine and the closing phenylalanine or tryptophan. The D gene is left open where the match is weak. Where a row states a size, it is once, few, many or the class of an expanded clone; other rows omit it.

DNA: TGTGCCAGCAGCTCCGGACAGGGAGGGACCGGGGAGCTGTTTTTT
CDR3: CASSSGQGGTGELFF
size: many
D: .
V: TRBV11-2
J: TRBJ2-2

DNA: TGTGCCAGCAGTTTGAAAGCTGAAGCTTTCTTT
CDR3: CASSLKAEAFF
size: .
D: .
V: TRBV12-3/TRBV12-4
J: TRBJ1-1

DNA: TGCGCCAGCAGCCAAGAGGGGGGGGCGCACTACGAGCAGTACTTC
CDR3: CASSQEGGAHYEQYF
size: many
D: .
V: TRBV4-3
J: TRBJ2-7

DNA: TGTGCCAGTAGTGGAGGGACTAGCGGGCGCGTCACTTTCTCCTACAATGAGCAGTTCTTC
CDR3: CASSGGTSGRVTFSYNEQFF
size: few
D: TRBD2
V: TRBV19
J: TRBJ2-1

DNA: TGCGCCAGCAGCTTGTTAACTAGACGCACAGATACGCAGTATTTT
CDR3: CASSLLTRRTDTQYF
size: many
D: .
V: TRBV5-1
J: TRBJ2-3

DNA: TGTGCCAGCAGCTTAGATGTGGACAGTCCCAGCTCCTACGAGCAGTACTTC
CDR3: CASSLDVDSPSSYEQYF
size: many
D: .
V: TRBV11-2
J: TRBJ2-7

DNA: TGTGCCAGCAGCCGACCTAGCTTTGAGACCCAGTACTTC
CDR3: CASSRPSFETQYF
size: .
D: .
V: TRBV7-9
J: TRBJ2-5

DNA: TGTGCCAGCAGCTTAGGGGGGCCGAACACTGAAGCTTTCTTT
CDR3: CASSLGGPNTEAFF
size: many
D: .
V: TRBV7-6
J: TRBJ1-1

DNA: TGTGCCAGCAGCGACCCGTCCAATCAGCCCCAGCATTTT
CDR3: CASSDPSNQPQHF
size: many
D: .
V: TRBV2
J: TRBJ1-5

DNA: TGCGCCAGCAGCACCGGACAGGTCAACAAAAACATTCAGTACTTC
CDR3: CASSTGQVNKNIQYF
size: many
D: TRBD1
V: TRBV5-1
J: TRBJ2-4

DNA: TGCGCCAGCAGCTTGGGAGACACCCAAGAGACCCAGTACTTC
CDR3: CASSLGDTQETQYF
size: .
D: .
V: TRBV5-1
J: TRBJ2-5

DNA: TGTGCCAGCAGCTTAGGAGCCAATCTTTGGGATTTT
CDR3: CASSLGANLWDF
size: few
D: .
V: TRBV7-6
J: TRBJ2-3

DNA: TGCACCGACCGGGAGGAAGCTTTCTTT
CDR3: CTDREEAFF
size: few
D: .
V: TRBV29-1
J: TRBJ1-1

DNA: TGCGCCAGCAGCCAAGAGGCCGGGATATGGGAGAGCACAGATACGCAGTATTTT
CDR3: CASSQEAGIWESTDTQYF
size: many
D: .
V: TRBV4-3
J: TRBJ2-3

DNA: TGTGCCAGCAGCCACTCGGACAGTCAAGAGACCCAGTACTTC
CDR3: CASSHSDSQETQYF
size: many
D: .
V: TRBV7-9
J: TRBJ2-5

DNA: TGCAGTGCTAGAGGGCCGGGAGATGGTAATGAGCAGTTCTTC
CDR3: CSARGPGDGNEQFF
size: many
D: .
V: TRBV20-1
J: TRBJ2-1

DNA: TGTGCCAGCAGTGAGATTCGGTCCAGTTTCTACGAGCAGTACTTC
CDR3: CASSEIRSSFYEQYF
size: .
D: .
V: TRBV6-1
J: TRBJ2-7

DNA: TGTGCCAGCAGTTCCGGGACTAGCGGGGCCAATGAGCAGTTCTTC
CDR3: CASSSGTSGANEQFF
size: few
D: TRBD2
V: TRBV6-5
J: TRBJ2-1

DNA: TGTGCCAGCAGGGGAGGGGCCGGGAACACTGAAGCTTTCTTT
CDR3: CASRGGAGNTEAFF
size: .
D: .
V: TRBV5-4
J: TRBJ1-1

DNA: TGTGCCAGCAGCTTAGTGGGGCAATTCGCGAACACCGGGGAGCTGTTTTTT
CDR3: CASSLVGQFANTGELFF
size: .
D: .
V: TRBV11-2
J: TRBJ2-2

DNA: TGTGCCAGCAGTAACCTAGCGGGAGCCGTCGACGAGCAGTACTTC
CDR3: CASSNLAGAVDEQYF
size: .
D: TRBD2
V: TRBV2
J: TRBJ2-7

DNA: TGCAGTGCTAGAGATATAATTGGGAGCAATCAGCCCCAGCATTTT
CDR3: CSARDIIGSNQPQHF
size: many
D: .
V: TRBV20-1
J: TRBJ1-5

DNA: TGTGCCAGCAGCCGAAAGCGGGACAGGGGATCTTACAATGAGCAGTTCTTC
CDR3: CASSRKRDRGSYNEQFF
size: many
D: TRBD1
V: TRBV7-9
J: TRBJ2-1

DNA: TGCAGCGTTATTTACAGGGCCGAGCAGTACTTC
CDR3: CSVIYRAEQYF
size: .
D: .
V: TRBV29-1
J: TRBJ2-7

DNA: TGTGCCAGCAGCTTGTGGCGGGAGAACTACAATGAGCAGTTCTTC
CDR3: CASSLWRENYNEQFF
size: few
D: TRBD2
V: TRBV7-8
J: TRBJ2-1

DNA: TGTGCCAGCAGTTATATGGGGGGCGCGTGGTCCTACAATGAGCAGTTCTTC
CDR3: CASSYMGGAWSYNEQFF
size: many
D: .
V: TRBV6-5
J: TRBJ2-1

DNA: TGTGCCAGTAGAAAGCGGACAACCTACGAGCAGTACTTC
CDR3: CASRKRTTYEQYF
size: .
D: .
V: TRBV6-2/TRBV6-3
J: TRBJ2-7

DNA: TGCAGTGCTACCTCGGGACTAGCGATCGTTGGTTGGGAGACCCAGTACTTC
CDR3: CSATSGLAIVGWETQYF
size: .
D: TRBD2
V: TRBV20-1
J: TRBJ2-5

DNA: TGCGCCAGCAGCCAAGGACCCAATTCTAACGGGGAGCTGTTTTTT
CDR3: CASSQGPNSNGELFF
size: many
D: .
V: TRBV4-3
J: TRBJ2-2

DNA: TGTGCCAGCTCACCACCAGGCAGGACCGGGGAGACCCAGTACTTC
CDR3: CASSPPGRTGETQYF
size: .
D: .
V: TRBV18
J: TRBJ2-5

DNA: TGTGCCAGCACAATGGGGACAGCATCATACTCTGGGGCCAACGTCCTGACTTTC
CDR3: CASTMGTASYSGANVLTF
size: many
D: TRBD1
V: TRBV12-3/TRBV12-4
J: TRBJ2-6

DNA: TGTGCCAGCAGCTCGAACCTCAGGGGGCTTAATGAGCAGTTCTTC
CDR3: CASSSNLRGLNEQFF
size: many
D: TRBD1
V: TRBV5-6
J: TRBJ2-1

DNA: TGCGCCAGCAGCCAAGATGTACAGCTGAACTATGGCTACACCTTC
CDR3: CASSQDVQLNYGYTF
size: many
D: .
V: TRBV4-3
J: TRBJ1-2

DNA: TGCAGTGCTAGTCGCCGGGGGCTTTACGGAAACACCATATATTTT
CDR3: CSASRRGLYGNTIYF
size: many
D: .
V: TRBV20-1
J: TRBJ1-3

DNA: TGCGCCAGCAGCCAAGGCGGGAGGGCGTTGGCCGGGGAGCTGTTTTTT
CDR3: CASSQGGRALAGELFF
size: many
D: TRBD2
V: TRBV4-1
J: TRBJ2-2

DNA: TGTGCCAGCAAGGGTGGCGGGGCGAGCGGGGCCAACGTCCTGACTTTC
CDR3: CASKGGGASGANVLTF
size: many
D: .
V: TRBV6-5
J: TRBJ2-6

DNA: TGTGCCAGCAGTGCGCTCGTGGACAGCGGTTTCTATGGCTACACCTTC
CDR3: CASSALVDSGFYGYTF
size: many
D: .
V: TRBV25-1
J: TRBJ1-2

DNA: TGCGCCAGCAGCCAAGATGTCACAGCTCAAGAGACCCAGTACTTC
CDR3: CASSQDVTAQETQYF
size: many
D: .
V: TRBV4-3
J: TRBJ2-5

DNA: TGTGCCAGCAGCAATAGCGGGAGAAATGAGCAGTTCTTC
CDR3: CASSNSGRNEQFF
size: many
D: TRBD2
V: TRBV28
J: TRBJ2-1

DNA: TGTGCCAGCAGTTACAGGGTGTCGCACACCGGGGAGCTGTTTTTT
CDR3: CASSYRVSHTGELFF
size: many
D: .
V: TRBV12-3/TRBV12-4
J: TRBJ2-2

DNA: TGTGCCAGCAGCCCGGACACCCAATCCTACGAGCAGTACTTC
CDR3: CASSPDTQSYEQYF
size: many
D: .
V: TRBV5-5
J: TRBJ2-7

DNA: TGTGCCAGCAGTTACGAATGGCAGAACACTGAAGCTTTCTTT
CDR3: CASSYEWQNTEAFF
size: .
D: .
V: TRBV6-5
J: TRBJ1-1

DNA: TGCGCCAGCAGCCAATTTGGAGCGGGAGCCTACAATGAGCAGTTCTTC
CDR3: CASSQFGAGAYNEQFF
size: many
D: TRBD2
V: TRBV4-3
J: TRBJ2-1

DNA: TGCAGTGCTAGCGGGAGCTCCTACGAGCAGTACTTC
CDR3: CSASGSSYEQYF
size: many
D: .
V: TRBV20-1
J: TRBJ2-7

DNA: TGCGCCAGCAGCTTGACGGGACAGGGGGTCGAGCAGTACTTC
CDR3: CASSLTGQGVEQYF
size: many
D: TRBD1
V: TRBV5-1
J: TRBJ2-7